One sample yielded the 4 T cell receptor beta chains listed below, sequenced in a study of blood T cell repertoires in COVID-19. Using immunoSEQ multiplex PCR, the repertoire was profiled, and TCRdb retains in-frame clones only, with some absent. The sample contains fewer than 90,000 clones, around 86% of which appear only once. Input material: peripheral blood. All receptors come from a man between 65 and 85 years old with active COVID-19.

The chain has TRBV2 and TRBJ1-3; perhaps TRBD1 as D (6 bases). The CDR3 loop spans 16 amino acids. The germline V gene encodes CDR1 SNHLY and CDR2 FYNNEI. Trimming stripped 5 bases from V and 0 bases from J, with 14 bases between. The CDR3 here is CASSQGGPSSGNTIYF. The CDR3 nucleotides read TGTGCCAGCAGTCAAGGGGGGCCCAGCTCTGGAAACACCATATATTTT.

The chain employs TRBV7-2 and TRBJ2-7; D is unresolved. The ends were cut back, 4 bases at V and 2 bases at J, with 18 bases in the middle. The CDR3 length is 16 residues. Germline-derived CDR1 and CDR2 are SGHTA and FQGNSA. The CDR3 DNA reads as TGTGCCAGCAGCTCGACGCTAGATCTGGCCCCCTACGAGCAGTACTTC. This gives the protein CASSSTLDLAPYEQYF.

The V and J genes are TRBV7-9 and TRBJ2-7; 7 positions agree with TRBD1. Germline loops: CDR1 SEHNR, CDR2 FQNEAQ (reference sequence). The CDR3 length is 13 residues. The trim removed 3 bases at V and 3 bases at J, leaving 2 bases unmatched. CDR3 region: CASSLAGGYEQYF. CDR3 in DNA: TGTGCCAGCAGCTTGGCAGGGGGCTACGAGCAGTACTTC.

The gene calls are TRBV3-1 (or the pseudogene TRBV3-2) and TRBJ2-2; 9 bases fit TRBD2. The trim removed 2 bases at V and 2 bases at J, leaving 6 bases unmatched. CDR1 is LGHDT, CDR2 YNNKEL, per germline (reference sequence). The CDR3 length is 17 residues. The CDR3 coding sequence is TGTGCCAGCAGCCAACGGGGCGGGAGGGGTAACACCGGGGAGCTGTTTTTT. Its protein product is CASSQRGGRGNTGELFF.